This TCR beta chain is from a study of T-cell memory formation after mild COVID-19 (dated by TCRdb to about 2021). Some background on the complete study: TCR sequence clusters from the two donors were largely donor specific. In a couple of donors, T-cell clones that expanded and contracted after mild COVID-19 were followed by sequencing TCRalpha and TCRbeta repertoires longitudinally. Two young, previously healthy adult volunteers, one female and one male, were included in the cohort. Summary of the overall study and its limitations: SARS-CoV-2 specificity was not confirmed for the second-wave clones peaking on day 37. Some responding clones were found in pre-infection memory, which suggests that pre-existing cross-reactive memory T cells took part in the SARS-CoV-2 response. Contracting CD4+ clones appeared mostly in the CM and EM memory subsets, whereas CD8+ clones were enriched in EMRA. Only a couple of mild cases were covered in the study, and larger cohorts including severe cases with pre-infection samples were considered necessary. Clones contracting from day 15 to 85 had balanced CD4/CD8 phenotypes, while a second wave expanding from day 15 to 37 was biased towards CD4+.

This clonotype was seen a few times. Its cognate antigen has yet to be identified. Base qualities are missing; no much larger clone stands one base away. Trimming takes 4 bases from V and 6 bases from J, and the germline ends sit 14 bases apart. Via the germline V gene, CDR1 is MGHRA and CDR2 YSYEKL. The CDR3 sequence holds 14 residues, the cysteine and phenylalanine included. Just CDR3 DNA is preserved here, 42 bases in frame from base 1. Ficoll-Paque density gradient centrifugation was the method used to isolate PBMCs. TCRdb lists the instrument as Illumina NovaSeq 6000. TCRalpha and TCRbeta cDNA libraries were constructed by 5'RACE with constant-segment primers, with sample barcodes and unique molecular identifiers being introduced. RNA was extracted from every sample with Trizol reagent. The libraries were amplified in two PCR steps, and the second step added a second sample barcode and Illumina TruSeq adapters. Sequencing of the libraries was done on an Illumina NovaSeq, producing 2 x 150 bp paired-end reads. The original pipeline was this. Reads were demultiplexed and collapsed into UMI-guided consensus sequences with migec v1.2.7. Using mixcr v2.1.11, UMI consensuses were aligned to TRA and TRB V and J templates and then assembled into clonotypes. Expanded or contracted clonotypes were those called significant by both edgeR and NoisET, with noise models trained on biological replicates. For edgeR calls, the cutoffs were a false discovery rate-adjusted p below 0.01 and a log2 fold-change threshold of 1. As an exploratory analysis of dynamics, PCA with hierarchical clustering was applied to max-normalized trajectories of the 1000 most abundant clonotypes. The CD4 or CD8 phenotype of responding clones was assigned using the separately sequenced CD4+ and CD8+ repertoires. The public reads were reanalyzed by TCRdb: fastp trimming at Q25, MiXCR alignment, in-frame beta chains only. Identical CDR3 protein sequences are pooled into one entry, listed with their most common genes and DNA. TCRdb, not the original authors, processed these V and J calls. The sample table lists 150,000 to 200,000 distinct CDR3 sequences, around 13% of them with a count of one. 11% to 15% of the sample lies in the top ten.

This clonotype was obtained from an adult woman who had mild COVID-19 (a few samples of this study predate the infection). The sample titles of this study are shuffled in the database, so cell type and time point are left out; the donor was told from shared clones. The receptor chain draws on TRBV4-1 and TRBJ2-3; the D element could tentatively be TRBD1 or TRBD2, as 5 bases agree for each. Material: PBMCs or a T cell subset sorted from them (not recorded which). The CDR3 reads CASSPGPPRDTQYF. Read as DNA, the sequence is TGCGCCAGCAGCCCGGGACCGCCTAGGGATACGCAGTATTTT.